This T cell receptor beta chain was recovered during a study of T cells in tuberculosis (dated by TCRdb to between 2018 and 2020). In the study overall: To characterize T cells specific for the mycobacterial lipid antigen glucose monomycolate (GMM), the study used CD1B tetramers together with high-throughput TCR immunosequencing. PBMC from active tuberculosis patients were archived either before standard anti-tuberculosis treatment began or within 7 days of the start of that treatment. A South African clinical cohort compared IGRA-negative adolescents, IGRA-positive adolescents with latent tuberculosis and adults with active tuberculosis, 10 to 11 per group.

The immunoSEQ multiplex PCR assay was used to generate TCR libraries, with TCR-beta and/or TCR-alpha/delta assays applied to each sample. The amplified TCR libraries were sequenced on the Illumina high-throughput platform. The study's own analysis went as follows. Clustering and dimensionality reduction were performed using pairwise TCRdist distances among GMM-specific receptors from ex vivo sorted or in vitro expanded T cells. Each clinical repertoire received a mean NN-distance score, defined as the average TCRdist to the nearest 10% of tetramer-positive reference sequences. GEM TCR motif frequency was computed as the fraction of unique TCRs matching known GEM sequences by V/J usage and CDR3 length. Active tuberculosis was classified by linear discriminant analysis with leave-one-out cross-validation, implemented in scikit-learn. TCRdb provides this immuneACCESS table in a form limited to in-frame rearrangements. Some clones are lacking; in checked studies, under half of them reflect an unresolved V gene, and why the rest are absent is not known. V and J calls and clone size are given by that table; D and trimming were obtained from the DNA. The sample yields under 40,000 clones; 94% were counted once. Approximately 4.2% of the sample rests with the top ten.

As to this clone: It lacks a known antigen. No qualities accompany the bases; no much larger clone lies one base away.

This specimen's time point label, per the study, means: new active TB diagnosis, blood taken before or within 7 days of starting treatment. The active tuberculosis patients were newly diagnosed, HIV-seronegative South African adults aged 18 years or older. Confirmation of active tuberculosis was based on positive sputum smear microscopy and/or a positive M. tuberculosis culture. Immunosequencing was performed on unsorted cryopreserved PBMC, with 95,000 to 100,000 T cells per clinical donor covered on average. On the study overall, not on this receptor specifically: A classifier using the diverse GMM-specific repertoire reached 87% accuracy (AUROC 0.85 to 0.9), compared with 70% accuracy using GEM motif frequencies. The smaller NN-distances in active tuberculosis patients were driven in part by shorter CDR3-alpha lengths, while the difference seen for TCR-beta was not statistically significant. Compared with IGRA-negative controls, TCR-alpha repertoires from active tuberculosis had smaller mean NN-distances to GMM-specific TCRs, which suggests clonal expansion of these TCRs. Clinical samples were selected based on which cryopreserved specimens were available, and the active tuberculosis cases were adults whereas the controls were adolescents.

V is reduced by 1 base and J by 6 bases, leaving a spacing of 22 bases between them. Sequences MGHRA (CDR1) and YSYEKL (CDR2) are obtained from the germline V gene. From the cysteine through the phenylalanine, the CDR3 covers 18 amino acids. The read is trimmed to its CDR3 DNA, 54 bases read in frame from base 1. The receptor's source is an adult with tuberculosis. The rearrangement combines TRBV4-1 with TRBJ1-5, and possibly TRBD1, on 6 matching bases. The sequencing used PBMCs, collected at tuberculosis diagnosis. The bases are TGCGCCAGCAGCCAAGCGATGCAAGGGGGACATCTAGGTCAGCCCCAGCATTTT. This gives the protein CASSQAMQGGHLGQPQHF.